A selection of T cell receptor beta chains follows, all from one sample in a study of spatial heterogeneity in lung cancer. Each CDR3 protein is one row after TCRdb ran MiXCR on the 5' RACE reads. The sample includes roughly 25,000 distinct CDR3 sequences, approximately 4.8% of them seen just once. Sequenced material: PBMCs, taken at surgery. Source of these receptors: a male donor with early-stage non-small cell lung cancer. Both conserved end residues are part of each CDR3. A D gene is named only where the DNA matches it firmly. Expanded clones get a size class; other rows say once, few or many, or leave the size out.

v_gene	d_gene	j_gene	abundance	CDR3aa	CDR3nt
TRBV20-1	TRBD1	TRBJ2-7	medium-sized	CSAAGTGGYEQYF	TGCAGTGCAGCCGGGACAGGGGGATACGAGCAGTACTTC
TRBV11-2	-	TRBJ2-5	many	CASSLTPLGTQYF	TGTGCCAGCAGCTTAACCCCGCTGGGGACCCAGTACTTC
TRBV11-2	-	TRBJ2-3	many	CASSSQARDTQYF	TGTGCCAGCAGCTCACAAGCGCGCGATACGCAGTATTTT
TRBV5-4	-	TRBJ1-3	-	CASSLGRVFSGNTIYF	TGTGCCAGCAGCTTGGGCCGGGTGTTCTCTGGAAACACCATATATTTT
TRBV11-2	-	TRBJ2-1	many	CASSSRQVSYNEQFF	TGTGCCAGCAGCTCGAGACAGGTCTCCTACAATGAGCAGTTCTTC
TRBV18	-	TRBJ1-3	many	CASSPRAGRLSGNTIYF	TGTGCCAGCTCACCACGGGCGGGACGCCTCTCTGGAAACACCATATATTTT
TRBV28	-	TRBJ1-2	-	CASSLTGPYGYTF	TGTGCCAGCAGTTTGACCGGGCCCTATGGCTACACCTTC
TRBV9	-	TRBJ2-1	many	CASSVPYNEQFF	TGTGCCAGCAGCGTACCATACAATGAGCAGTTCTTC
TRBV5-1	TRBD1	TRBJ2-7	many	CASSSTPGTAGAYEQYF	TGCGCCAGCAGCTCTACACCCGGGACAGCAGGAGCCTACGAGCAGTACTTC
TRBV14	-	TRBJ1-1	many	CASSQEIQGMNTEAFF	TGTGCCAGCAGCCAAGAGATCCAGGGGATGAACACTGAAGCTTTCTTT
TRBV4-3	TRBD2	TRBJ2-3	many	CASSQVASGGLNPIYF	TGCGCCAGCAGCCAAGTGGCTAGCGGGGGGCTAAATCCGATCTATTTT
TRBV6-5	-	TRBJ1-5	-	CASSYTANSNQPQHF	TGTGCCAGCAGTTACACAGCAAATAGCAATCAGCCCCAGCATTTT
TRBV27	-	TRBJ1-1	many	CASRSAGAPNTEAFF	TGTGCCAGCAGATCGGCGGGGGCCCCGAACACTGAAGCTTTCTTT
TRBV15	TRBD1	TRBJ1-3	few	CATSRRDSSGNTIYF	TGTGCCACCAGCAGAAGGGACAGCTCTGGAAACACCATATATTTT
TRBV2	-	TRBJ2-1	-	CASSFRQVAYNEQFF	TGTGCCAGCAGCTTTCGACAGGTCGCCTACAATGAGCAGTTCTTC